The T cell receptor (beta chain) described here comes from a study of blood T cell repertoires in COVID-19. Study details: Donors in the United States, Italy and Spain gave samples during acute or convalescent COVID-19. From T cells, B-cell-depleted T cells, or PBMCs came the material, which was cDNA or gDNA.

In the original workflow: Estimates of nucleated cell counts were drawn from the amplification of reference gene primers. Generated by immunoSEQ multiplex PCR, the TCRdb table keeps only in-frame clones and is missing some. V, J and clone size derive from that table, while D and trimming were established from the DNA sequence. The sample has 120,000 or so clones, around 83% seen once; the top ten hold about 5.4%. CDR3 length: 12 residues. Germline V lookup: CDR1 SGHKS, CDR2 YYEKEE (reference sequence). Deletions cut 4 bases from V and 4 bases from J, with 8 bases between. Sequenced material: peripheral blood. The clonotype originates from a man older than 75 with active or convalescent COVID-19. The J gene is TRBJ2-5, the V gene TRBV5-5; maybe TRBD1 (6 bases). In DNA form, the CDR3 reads TGTGCCAGCAGCGTACAGGGAGAGACCCAGTACTTC. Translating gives CASSVQGETQYF. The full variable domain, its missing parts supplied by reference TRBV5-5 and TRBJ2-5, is DAGVTQSPTHLIKTRGQQVTLRCSPISGHKSVSWYQQVLGQGPQFIFQYYEKEERGRGNFPDRFSARQFPNYSSELNVNALLLGDSALYLCASSVQGETQYFGPGTRLLVL.